This T cell receptor beta chain was documented in a study of blood T cell repertoires in COVID-19. About the research overall: The United States, Italy and Spain supplied acute and convalescent COVID-19 samples. Nucleic acid was either cDNA or gDNA, and it came from T cells, B-cell-depleted T cells, or PBMCs.

Methods used by the authors: Estimation of nucleated cell counts was performed using reference gene primer amplification. Here immunoSEQ multiplex PCR was the method, and the copy in TCRdb shows in-frame clones only, minus some. Clonal size and the V and J genes are those of that table, whereas D and trimming came from the DNA. The sample holds 40,000 to 50,000 clones; roughly 90% are singletons and the top ten take about 0.4%. Trimming took 0 bases from V and 2 from J; bases not matched to a gene: 2. Per the germline V gene, CDR1 is SGHTA and CDR2 is FQGNSA. The CDR3 runs to 15 residues. The sample consisted of peripheral blood. The chain employs TRBV7-2 and TRBJ2-7, with 9 bases lining up with TRBD1. This sequence was found in a human donor in a cohort sampled during active COVID-19. Written as DNA, the CDR3 is TGTGCCAGCAGCTTAGCAGGGACAGGGCCCTACGAGCAGTACTTC. Amino acids: CASSLAGTGPYEQYF.